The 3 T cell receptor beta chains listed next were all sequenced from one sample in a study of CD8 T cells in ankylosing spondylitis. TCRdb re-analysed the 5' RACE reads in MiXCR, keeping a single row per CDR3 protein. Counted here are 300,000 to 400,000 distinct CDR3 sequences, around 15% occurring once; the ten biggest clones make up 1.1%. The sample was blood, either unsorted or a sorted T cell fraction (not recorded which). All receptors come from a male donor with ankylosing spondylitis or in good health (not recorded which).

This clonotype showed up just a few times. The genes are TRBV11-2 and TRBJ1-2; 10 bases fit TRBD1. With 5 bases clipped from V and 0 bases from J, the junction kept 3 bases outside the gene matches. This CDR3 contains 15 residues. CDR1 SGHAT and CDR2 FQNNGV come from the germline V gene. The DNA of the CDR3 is TGTGCCAGCAGCCCGGGGACAGGGGCTAACTATGGCTACACCTTC. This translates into CASSPGTGANYGYTF.

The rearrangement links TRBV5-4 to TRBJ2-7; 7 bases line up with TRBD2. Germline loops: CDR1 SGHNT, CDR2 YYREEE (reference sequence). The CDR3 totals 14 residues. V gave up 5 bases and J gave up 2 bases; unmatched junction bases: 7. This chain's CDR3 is CASREAGSPYEQYF. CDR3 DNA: TGTGCCAGCAGAGAAGCGGGATCGCCCTACGAGCAGTACTTC.

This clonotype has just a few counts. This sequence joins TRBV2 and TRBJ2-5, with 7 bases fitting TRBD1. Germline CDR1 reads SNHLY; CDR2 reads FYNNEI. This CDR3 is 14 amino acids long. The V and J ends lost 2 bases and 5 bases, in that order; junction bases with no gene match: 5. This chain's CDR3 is CASSENRGAETQYF. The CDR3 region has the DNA TGTGCCAGCAGTGAAAACAGGGGAGCCGAGACCCAGTACTTC.